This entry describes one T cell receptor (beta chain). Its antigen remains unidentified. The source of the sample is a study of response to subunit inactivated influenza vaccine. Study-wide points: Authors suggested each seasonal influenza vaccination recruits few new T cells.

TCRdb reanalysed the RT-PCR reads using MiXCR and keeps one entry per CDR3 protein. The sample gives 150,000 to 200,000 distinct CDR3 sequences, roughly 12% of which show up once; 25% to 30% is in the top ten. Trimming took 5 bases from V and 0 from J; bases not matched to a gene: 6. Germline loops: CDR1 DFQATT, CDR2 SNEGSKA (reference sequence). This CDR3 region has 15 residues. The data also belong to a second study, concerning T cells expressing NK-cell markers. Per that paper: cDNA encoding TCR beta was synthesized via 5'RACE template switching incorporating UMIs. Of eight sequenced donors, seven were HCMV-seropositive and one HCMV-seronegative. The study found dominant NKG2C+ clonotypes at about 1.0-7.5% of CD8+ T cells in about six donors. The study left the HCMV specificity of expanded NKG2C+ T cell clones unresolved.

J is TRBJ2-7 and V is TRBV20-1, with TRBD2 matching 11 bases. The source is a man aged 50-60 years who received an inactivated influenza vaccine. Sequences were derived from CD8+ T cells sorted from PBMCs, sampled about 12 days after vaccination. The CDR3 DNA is TGCAGTGCTCCGGTTAGCGGGAGGGCCTCCTACGAGCAGTACTTC. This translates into CSAPVSGRASYEQYF.